This passage covers 22 T cell receptor beta chains from one sample sequenced in a study of siplizumab effects on memory and regulatory T cells. Assay: immunoSEQ multiplex PCR; the TCRdb copy retains only in-frame clones and omits some. The repertoire holds approximately 100,000 clones, with over 85% as singletons. Material for sequencing was non-Treg CD4+ T cells sorted from blood. The origin of the receptors is a human donor in good health.

The V and J genes are TRBV6-6 and TRBJ2-5; 8 positions match TRBD2. The J segment lost 5 bases and the V segment lost 4 bases, leaving 9 bases of the junction unmatched. Germline loops: CDR1 MNHNY, CDR2 SVGAGI (reference sequence). The CDR3 totals 15 residues. The CDR3 is CASSSTGGPVETQYF. CDR3 DNA sequence: TGTGCCAGCAGTTCGACGGGGGGGCCCGTGGAGACCCAGTACTTC.

This chain connects TRBV2 to TRBJ2-7; 7 bases align to TRBD1. CDR1 is SNHLY and CDR2 is FYNNEI in the germline V gene. V shed 7 bases, J shed 0 bases, and the junction held 6 bases outside the gene matches. The CDR3 loop spans 14 amino acids. The CDR3 nucleotides are TGTGCCAGCAACCGAGGGGGCAGCTCCTACGAGCAGTACTTC. It yields the protein CASNRGGSSYEQYF.

This chain uses TRBV5-1 with TRBJ2-1; D is possibly TRBD1 or TRBD2 (5 bases each). CDR1 is SGHRS and CDR2 is YFSETQ in the germline V gene. The V and J ends lost 9 bases and 4 bases respectively, with 17 bases between them. The CDR3 totals 14 residues. CDR3 residues: CATGEGSGYNEQFF. CDR3 bases: TGCGCCACCGGCGAGGGGTCCGGGTACAATGAGCAGTTCTTC.

This clone came up once. Other nucleotide sequences from this sample produce the same CDR3. The chain joins TRBV7-9 to TRBJ2-3; D remains ambiguous. Trimming cost V 5 bases and J 6 bases, with 12 bases left between them. The length of the CDR3 is 13 residues. Germline V lookup: CDR1 SEHNR, CDR2 FQNEAQ (reference sequence). In DNA, the CDR3 is TGTGCCAGCAGCCTGGGTCTTGGGGATACGCAGTATTTT. It specifies CASSLGLGDTQYF.

The chain recombines TRBV4-3 with TRBJ2-4; D gene unclear. The germline V gene has CDR1 LGHNA and CDR2 YSLEER. Trimming stripped 0 bases from V and 0 bases from J, with 12 bases between. The CDR3 extends over 17 amino acids. The CDR3 protein is CASSQDKLGLAKNIQYF. The CDR3 region has the DNA TGCGCCAGCAGCCAAGATAAGCTGGGGTTAGCCAAAAACATTCAGTACTTC.

This clone showed up just once. The chain recombines TRBV7-2 with TRBJ1-2, with D hard to call. CDR3 size: 13 residues. V shed 5 bases and J shed 1 base, with 8 bases lying between them. The germline V gene has CDR1 SGHTA and CDR2 FQGNSA. The CDR3 region is CASSPGHNYGYTF. The CDR3, as DNA: TGTGCCAGCAGCCCGGGTCATAACTATGGCTACACCTTC.

V is TRBV6-4 and J is TRBJ2-3, with D tentatively TRBD2 (6 bases). This CDR3 has 14 amino acids. Germline CDR1 MRHNA, CDR2 SNTAGT. The V and J ends lost 3 bases and 5 bases respectively, with 12 bases between them. The DNA for the CDR3 is TGTGCCAGCAGTGAGCGGGACTTTTTAGATACGCAGTATTTT. This encodes CASSERDFLDTQYF.

In DNA form, the CDR3 reads TGTGCCAGCAGCTTAGAGCCCCAGGGGGCGCGTGGTGCTTTCTTT. Protein: CASSLEPQGARGAFF. The chain uses TRBV7-3 and TRBJ1-1, with 8 nucleotides matching TRBD1. V dropped 2 bases and J dropped 11; count of bases not matched to a gene: 13. The CDR3 is made up of 15 amino acids. CDR1 SGHTA and CDR2 FQGTGA come from the germline V gene.

This sequence joins TRBV5-6 and TRBJ2-3; 7 bases fit TRBD2. Losses at the gene ends were 0 bases for V and 2 bases for J; bases not matched to a gene: 6. This CDR3 contains 16 residues. The germline gives CDR1 SGHDT, CDR2 YYEEEE. The CDR3 spells CASSLVWRGYTDTQYF. DNA of the CDR3: TGTGCCAGCAGCTTGGTTTGGCGGGGGTACACAGATACGCAGTATTTT.

The rearrangement joins TRBV4-3 to TRBJ2-2, with D unresolved. Trimming shortened V by 2 bases and J by 4 bases, and 5 bases separated the two germline ends. The CDR3 runs to 13 residues. Germline V lookup: CDR1 LGHNA, CDR2 YSLEER. The CDR3 spells CASSQPGTGELFF. The CDR3 region has the DNA TGCGCCAGCAGCCAACCAGGCACCGGGGAGCTGTTTTTT.

This sequence joins TRBV6-6 and TRBJ1-5, with a tentative D call TRBD1 (5 bases). V was cut by 5 bases and J by 15 bases, with 17 bases left in between. CDR3 length equals 12 residues. The germline CDR1 and CDR2 sequences are MNHNY and SVGAGI (reference sequence). CDR3 region: CASSTLGGSWHF. The CDR3, as DNA: TGTGCCAGCAGTACCCTCGGGGGTAGTTGGCATTTT.

The rearrangement uses TRBV27 and TRBJ1-3; D is unresolved. Per the germline V gene, CDR1 is MNHEY and CDR2 is SMNVEV (reference sequence). The CDR3 has 15 residues. Trimming stripped 5 bases from V and 0 bases from J, with 11 bases between. The CDR3 here is CASSRALSSGNTIYF. CDR3 nucleotide sequence: TGTGCCAGCAGTCGGGCGCTTAGCTCTGGAAACACCATATATTTT.

This clone was observed a single time. The genes are TRBV5-1 and TRBJ2-7; tentative D call: TRBD1 (5 bases). Trimming took 5 bases from V and 2 from J, leaving 17 bases between them. From germline, CDR1 is SGHRS and CDR2 YFSETQ. This CDR3 has 15 amino acids. The CDR3 sequence is CASSRQGLDPYEQYF. The CDR3 region has the DNA TGCGCCAGCAGTAGGCAGGGTCTCGACCCCTACGAGCAGTACTTC.

This clone was detected only a few times. The V gene is TRBV11-3, the J gene TRBJ2-1, with TRBD2 as a possible D gene (5 bases). Germline V gene data show CDR1 as SGHNT and CDR2 as YENEEA. V lost 0 bases and J 8 bases, leaving 5 bases between the germline ends. CDR3 length: 12 amino acids. This CDR3 reads CASSLDGDEQFF. CDR3 nucleotide sequence: TGTGCCAGCAGCTTAGACGGGGATGAGCAGTTCTTC.

The gene calls are TRBV5-1 and TRBJ2-5; D uncertain. V was pared by 4 bases and J by 5 bases, with 15 bases between. Germline V gene lookup returns CDR1 SGHRS and CDR2 YFSETQ. The CDR3 runs to 14 residues. The CDR3 DNA is TGCGCCAGCAGCACGCCTCCACGATACGAGACCCAGTACTTC. It specifies CASSTPPRYETQYF.

The rearrangement joins TRBV7-9 to TRBJ2-5; D tentatively reads TRBD1 or TRBD2 (5 bases each). The germline V gene has CDR1 SEHNR and CDR2 FQNEAQ (reference sequence). The germline V and J ends were trimmed by 3 bases and 2 bases, with 10 bases remaining between them. The CDR3 covers 14 residues. The CDR3 spells CASSFRDGQETQYF. The CDR3 DNA sequence: TGTGCCAGCAGCTTCCGGGACGGTCAAGAGACCCAGTACTTC.

J is TRBJ1-3 and V is TRBV27, with D maybe TRBD1 (5 bases). With 6 bases removed from V and 2 bases from J, the gap between germline ends came to 14 bases. The germline gives CDR1 MNHEY, CDR2 SMNVEV (reference sequence). This CDR3 is 15 amino acids long. CDR3 sequence (DNA): TGTGCCAGCAGGGGACTCGGGAAGACTGGAAACACCATATATTTT. Translated: CASRGLGKTGNTIYF.

V gene TRBV5-6 combines with J gene TRBJ2-3; D possibly corresponds to TRBD1 (6 bases). This CDR3 region has 14 residues. Germline CDR1 SGHDT, CDR2 YYEEEE. V was clipped by 0 bases and J by 6 bases, with 11 bases between them. This CDR3 reads CASSLARGWDTQYF. In DNA form, the CDR3 reads TGTGCCAGCAGCTTGGCCAGGGGTTGGGATACGCAGTATTTT.

This clone appeared a single time. The chain joins TRBV7-2 to TRBJ1-5; TRBD1 matches 7 bases. The CDR3 runs to 13 residues. Germline CDR1 reads SGHTA; CDR2 reads FQGNSA. V shed 1 base, J shed 7 bases, and the junction held 1 base outside the gene matches. The CDR3 nucleotides read TGTGCCAGCAGCTTAGAACAGGGGCAGCCCCAGCATTTT. It yields the protein CASSLEQGQPQHF.

The DNA of the CDR3 is TGTGCCAGCTCAGGGCAGAGGCTAGAGACCCAGTACTTC. It encodes CASSGQRLETQYF. This chain connects TRBV18 to TRBJ2-5; D is uncertain. The germline V and J ends were trimmed by 5 bases and 4 bases, with 11 bases remaining between them. The germline CDR1 and CDR2 sequences are KGHSH and LQKENI. The CDR3 length is 13 residues.

The rearrangement links TRBV5-5 to TRBJ1-2, with 9 bases aligning to TRBD1. Germline V gene data show CDR1 as SGHKS and CDR2 as YYEKEE (reference sequence). The CDR3 has 16 amino acids. Unmatched junction bases numbered 7, after V lost 0 bases and J lost 4 bases. CDR3 in amino acids: CASSLEGTGYGYGYTF. CDR3 DNA: TGTGCCAGCAGCTTGGAGGGGACAGGGTATGGCTATGGCTACACCTTC.

The genes are TRBV7-2 and TRBJ2-3; 7 bases agree with TRBD1. Germline V CDR1 and CDR2: SGHTA, FQGNSA. Losses at the gene ends were 5 bases for V and 2 bases for J; bases not matched to a gene: 10. The CDR3 is made up of 16 amino acids. This CDR3 reads CASSPQRQGTTDTQYF. DNA for the CDR3: TGTGCCAGCAGCCCCCAACGACAGGGAACCACAGATACGCAGTATTTT.